This T cell receptor beta chain derives from a study of T cell responses to AZD1222 COVID-19 vaccine. Points from the study as a whole: Just six or seven AZD1222 recipients tested seropositive at baseline. The reported proportion of spike-specific TCRs targeting unmutated variant regions was nearly half. CD4 TCRs linked to vaccination spanned spike, dominating at 160-218 and 743-854. Possibly, clonal diversity was underestimated; donors were largely white British and included more females.

Points on this clone: The antigen is unknown.

The table came from immunoSEQ multiplex PCR; TCRdb's copy has only in-frame clones and leaves some out. Of roughly 70,000 clones listed, 85% are singletons. Trimming took 4 bases from V and 5 from J, leaving 19 bases between them. The CDR3 length is 16 residues. Germline V CDR1 and CDR2: SGHAT, FQNNGV. This receptor was taken from an adult in good health. The J gene is TRBJ2-3, the V gene TRBV11-2, with a possible D match to TRBD2 (6 bases). The source was peripheral blood, collected on day 0 of AZD1222 vaccination. CDR3 nucleotides: TGTGCCAGCAGCTCCCCGGTAGCGGAGAGGGGAGATACGCAGTATTTT. Amino acids: CASSSPVAERGDTQYF.